These T cell receptor beta chains were read from a single sample in a study of cytomegalovirus exposure and HLA in healthy donors. Libraries were prepared by immunoSEQ multiplex PCR; TCRdb keeps only in-frame clonotypes and omits some of them. The sample shows hundreds of thousands of clones, approximately 87% of them seen only once. The sequencing sample was made of PBMCs. Every receptor here comes from a young woman in good health and CMV-seronegative. CDR3s include the opening cysteine and the closing phenylalanine or tryptophan. The D gene is left open where the match is weak.

d_call v_call cdr3_aa
TRBD2 TRBV5-1 CASSLARASGVYNEQFF
NA TRBV7-9 CASSHESTSSYEQYF
NA TRBV27 CASSLRGSTEAFF
TRBD1 TRBV27 CASRRGQFYEQYF
NA TRBV28 CASSLLSQPQHF
NA TRBV2 CARTNAQGGGTGELFF
NA TRBV9 CASSAPARYYEQFF
TRBD2 TRBV15 CATSPSGGARETQYF
TRBD2 TRBV27 CASSSIRLAGPDTQYF
NA TRBV30 CAWSGGFDQPQHF
TRBD1 TRBV7-9 CASSPRGGTVNEKLFF
TRBD1 TRBV29-1 CSAQGAREQFF
NA TRBV4-1 CASSQGAPAGTNEKLFF
NA TRBV5-1 CASSLAGSMRNTEAFF
NA TRBV6-6 CASYRGVGTEAFF
NA TRBV7-6 CASSPSRRENTGELFF
NA TRBV29-1 CSVDRGSKYEQYF
NA TRBV6-5 CASSYSRGMQYF
NA TRBV28 CGSGPRMRGYTF
NA TRBV5-4 CASRPGLAGDEQFF
TRBD1 TRBV30 CAAGQGVEKLFF
NA TRBV10-3 CATSRQGNTEAFF
NA TRBV5-4 CASRIEQPQHF
TRBD2 TRBV11-2 CASSFRDYRAYEQYF
NA TRBV5-4 CASSDASRSYEQYF
NA TRBV2 CASSERGPGNTIYF
NA TRBV5-1 CASSLSGTPEAFF